This T cell receptor (beta chain) appears in the sequencing data of a study of T cell repertoires in cytomegalovirus infection. Study-wide results and caveats: HLA-C-restricted TCR beta clonotypes specific for CMV led the ex vivo response.

Turning to this clonotype: Its antigen is undetermined.

TCRdb reanalysed the reads using MiXCR and keeps one entry per CDR3 protein. The profile covers roughly 920,000 distinct CDR3 sequences, with approximately 31% appearing a single time and roughly 13% taken by the ten largest. The V gene's germline CDR1 is MNHEY and CDR2 SMNVEV (reference sequence). The CDR3 is 16 residues long. Trimming cost V 3 bases and J 2 bases, with 14 bases left between them. Sequencing was performed on cultured CD8+ T cells from PBMCs, taken from culture after CMV antigen stimulation. V is TRBV27 and J is TRBJ1-5, with D maybe TRBD1 (5 bases). This sequence originates from a human donor in good health (CMV status not recorded). Some clones in this sample may be carry-over from other donors' samples. The CDR3 region has the DNA TGTGCCAGCAGTTTGGGTCCGGGCAGGGGCAATCAGCCCCAGCATTTT. Its protein is CASSLGPGRGNQPQHF.